The clone carrying this T cell receptor (beta chain) was seen just once. Its matching antigen is unknown. Clones were read by immunoSEQ multiplex PCR, and TCRdb kept only the in-frame ones, dropping some. The data contain a few million clones, roughly nine tenths of them seen just once; the ten biggest clones take up around 0.14%. Germline lookup yields CDR1 KGHSH and CDR2 LQKENI. Trimming shortened V by 2 bases and J by 4 bases, and 11 bases separated the two germline ends. This CDR3 region has 14 residues. This specimen comes from a study of shared clonotypes between healthy human individuals. Points from the study as a whole: How much donors shared clonotypes was expected to be affected by sequencing depth. Non-shared clonotypes displayed generation probabilities falling below those of clonotypes present in all four donors.

This rearrangement joins TRBV18 to TRBJ1-2; D uncertain. The sequence came from a man younger than 35 in good health. Material for sequencing was naive CD4+ T cells sorted from blood. The subset denotes: CD45RA+ positively selected. The DNA of the CDR3 is TGTGCCAGCTCACCAGACGGGGAAGCCTATGGCTACACCTTC. Protein: CASSPDGEAYGYTF.